The 20 T cell receptor beta chains presented below share a single source sample, sequenced in a study of molecular identifiers for immune sequencing clone quantification. TCRdb fed the PCR reads into MiXCR, producing one record per CDR3 protein. This table has about half a million distinct CDR3 sequences, around 21% appearing once. The sample consisted of naive CD8+ T cells from blood, with Jurkat cell RNA spiked in. Subset: FACS-sorted CD8+CD4-CCR7+CD45RA+ naive T cells. These receptors were obtained from a human donor in good health. Some libraries in this study had Jurkat cell RNA spiked in.

This clonotype was seen many times. The chain carries TRBV7-2 and TRBJ1-1; a weak D match, TRBD1 (6 bases). The germline gives CDR1 SGHTA, CDR2 FQGNSA. This CDR3 comprises 14 residues. V was clipped by 4 bases and J by 1 base, with 10 bases between them. In DNA, the CDR3 is TGTGCCAGCAGCTGGGGGGCTGGGAACACTGAAGCTTTCTTT. Protein sequence: CASSWGAGNTEAFF. Together with reference TRBV7-2 and TRBJ1-1, the CDR3 gives the full variable domain: GAGVSQSPSNKVTEKGKDVELRCDPISGHTALYWYRQSLGQGLEFLIYFQGNSAPDKSGLPSDRFSAERTGGSVSTLTIQRTQQEDSAVYLCASSWGAGNTEAFFGQGTRLTVV.

This clonotype has a count of ten or more. The rearrangement joins TRBV6-2 or TRBV6-3 to TRBJ1-1; D not resolved. V lost 0 bases and J 6 bases, leaving 11 bases between the germline ends. The CDR3 runs to 14 residues. The germline V gene has CDR1 MNHEY and CDR2 SVGEGT. The CDR3, as DNA: TGTGCCAGCAGTTACTCGACGGGGTTACCTGAAGCTTTCTTT. This translates into CASSYSTGLPEAFF.

This clonotype occurred a few times. This chain links TRBV11-2 with TRBJ2-1, with 8 bases fitting TRBD2. The CDR3 extends over 20 amino acids. The V segment lost 1 base and the J segment 5 bases; nucleotides outside the gene matches: 19. Germline CDR1 reads SGHAT; CDR2 reads FQNNGV. The CDR3 protein is CASSLVLPYTSGGEDNEQFF. CDR3 nucleotides: TGTGCCAGCAGCTTAGTCCTTCCTTACACCAGCGGGGGAGAGGACAATGAGCAGTTCTTC.

This clonotype was observed many times. This chain uses TRBV27 with TRBJ2-1; possible D gene TRBD2, 6 bases. CDR1 and CDR2 from the germline V gene are MNHEY and SMNVEV (reference sequence). This CDR3 contains 14 residues. The ends were cut back, 5 bases at V and 2 bases at J, with 10 bases in the middle. CDR3 amino acids: CASSIRTTYNEQFF. The CDR3 bases are TGTGCCAGCAGTATACGGACTACCTACAATGAGCAGTTCTTC.

Comments on this clonotype: This sequence may be a read error, since a much larger clone differs from it by one base. The rearrangement uses TRBV6-2 or TRBV6-3 and TRBJ1-1, with a tentative D call TRBD1 (5 bases). The germline V gene has CDR1 MNHEY and CDR2 SVGEGT. The CDR3 sequence is 15 residues long. The V gene lost 4 bases and the J gene lost 1 base, with 13 bases spanning the gap. DNA of the CDR3: TGTGCCAGCAGTTTACGGGGGTTGAAGAACACTGAAGCTTTCTTT. It is translated as CASSLRGLKNTEAFF.

This clonotype was counted only a few times. V usage is TRBV12-3 or TRBV12-4 and J usage is TRBJ1-1; 9 bases line up with TRBD1. The length of the CDR3 is 16 residues. V lost 5 bases to trimming and J lost 0 bases; unmatched junction nucleotides: 7. DNA for the CDR3: TGTGCCAGCAGTGCCGCCGGGACAGGGATGAACACTGAAGCTTTCTTT. Its protein is CASSAAGTGMNTEAFF.

This clonotype was observed a few times. The chain couples TRBV6-5 to TRBJ1-4; D gene uncertain. The V gene's germline CDR1 is MNHEY and CDR2 SVGAGI. This CDR3 comprises 13 residues. V lost 4 bases and J 7 bases, leaving 10 bases between the germline ends. The CDR3 nucleotides read TGTGCCAGCAGTTTGGTGCCTTCTGAAAAACTGTTTTTT. It translates to CASSLVPSEKLFF.

The chain couples TRBV12-3 or TRBV12-4 to TRBJ1-6, with 7 nucleotides matching TRBD1. J lost 6 bases, V lost 8 bases, and 1 base had no gene match. This CDR3 has 12 amino acids. CDR3 nucleotide sequence: TGTGCCAGCGCAGGGGGTAATTCACCCCTCCACTTT. Translation: CASAGGNSPLHF.

With respect to this clonotype: A junction end diverges from the germline sequence, so it may reflect a read error. The V and J genes are TRBV19 and TRBJ1-1; D remains unclear. The CDR3 has 17 amino acids. Germline assignment: CDR1 LNHDA and CDR2 SQIVND (reference sequence). The CDR3 spells CASGMKWGWDMDTEAFF. The CDR3 bases are TGTGCCAGTGGTATGAAGTGGGGATGGGATATGGACACTGAAGCTTTCTTT.

This clonotype was counted at least ten times. V gene TRBV11-2 combines with J gene TRBJ2-7; D is unclear. The CDR3 is 13 amino acids. The germline V gene encodes CDR1 SGHAT and CDR2 FQNNGV. V gave up 3 bases and J gave up 2 bases, with 8 bases separating them. In nucleotides, the CDR3 is TGTGCCAGCAGCTTGAGAACCCCCTACGAGCAGTACTTC. This encodes CASSLRTPYEQYF.

This clonotype has ten or more counts. This chain uses TRBV30 with TRBJ2-1, with 7 bases matching TRBD2. Germline V gene sequence: CDR1 GTSNPN, CDR2 SVGIG (reference sequence). Losses at the gene ends were 1 base for V and 3 bases for J; bases not matched to a gene: 3. CDR3 length equals 14 residues. CDR3 in amino acids: CAWSDSGIYNEQFF. The CDR3 DNA is TGTGCCTGGAGTGACAGCGGGATCTACAATGAGCAGTTCTTC. Filled out from reference TRBV30 and TRBJ2-1, the complete variable domain reads SQTIHQWPATLVQPVGSPLSLECTVEGTSNPNLYWYRQAAGRGLQLLFYSVGIGQISSEVPQNLSASRPQDRQFILSSKKLLLSDSGFYLCAWSDSGIYNEQFFGPGTRLTVL.

The CDR3 loop reads CSARDLRGGNEQFF. CDR3 DNA: TGCAGTGCTAGAGATTTGCGGGGGGGAAATGAGCAGTTCTTC. This chain connects TRBV20-1 to TRBJ2-1; 9 bases align to TRBD2. Germline CDR1 and CDR2: DFQATT and SNEGSKA (reference sequence). Unmatched junction bases numbered 4, after V lost 0 bases and J lost 7 bases. This CDR3 region has 14 residues.

Many counts were recorded for this clonotype. The chain combines TRBV4-1 with TRBJ2-7; 8 bases match TRBD1. The ends lost 5 bases at V and 2 bases at J; junction bases unmatched: 8. Germline V gives CDR1 MGHRA, CDR2 YSYEKL. The length of the CDR3 is 15 residues. CDR3 sequence reads: CASSYRTGYAYEQYF. In DNA, the CDR3 is TGCGCCAGCAGCTATCGGACAGGGTATGCCTACGAGCAGTACTTC.

Details on this clonotype: It may be a read error: a sequence one base away is much more abundant. The chain's CDR3 is CAGKAENYQPQHF. The CDR3 DNA sequence: TGTGCCGGCAAAGCAGAAAACTATCAGCCCCAGCATTTT. The chain has TRBV6-1 and TRBJ1-5; D unclear. Trimming removed 11 bases at V and 5 bases at J, with 16 bases between. The length of the CDR3 is 13 residues. Per the germline V gene, CDR1 is MNHNS and CDR2 is SASEGT.

The rearrangement joins TRBV6-2 or TRBV6-3 to TRBJ2-1, with D possibly being TRBD1 (5 bases). CDR3 length equals 13 residues. Germline V gene data show CDR1 as MNHEY and CDR2 as SVGEGT. The germline V and J ends were trimmed by 7 bases and 7 bases, with 14 bases remaining between them. The CDR3 sequence is CASTIWTTNEQFF. CDR3 in DNA: TGTGCCAGCACCATCTGGACAACGAATGAGCAGTTCTTC.

This clonotype occurred many times. V usage is TRBV4-3 and J usage is TRBJ1-1; 8 bases line up with TRBD1. The CDR3 is 14 residues long. J lost 9 bases, V lost 0 bases, and 6 bases had no gene match. The V gene's germline CDR1 is LGHNA and CDR2 YSLEER. The CDR3 coding sequence is TGCGCCAGCAGCCAAGATGGGACAGGAGATAAAGCTTTCTTT. The encoded protein is CASSQDGTGDKAFF.

Comments on this clonotype: This may stem from a read error, because a much larger clone lies one nucleotide away. The conserved closing phenylalanine or tryptophan is absent in this CDR3, likely reflecting a read error. The genes are TRBV28 and TRBJ2-5; D unclear. The CDR3 sequence is 13 residues long. V dropped 1 base and J dropped 2 bases, with 5 bases sitting between them. Germline V lookup: CDR1 MDHEN, CDR2 SYDVKM. CDR3 sequence reads: CASSLSHQETQYL. The DNA of the CDR3 is TGTGCCAGCAGTTTATCCCATCAAGAGACCCAGTACCTC.

This clonotype was seen many times. The rearrangement joins TRBV7-9 to TRBJ2-4; D remains unclear. CDR3 size: 16 residues. The germline V and J ends were trimmed by 2 bases and 0 bases, with 11 bases remaining between them. Germline lookup yields CDR1 SEHNR and CDR2 FQNEAQ (reference sequence). CDR3 bases: TGTGCCAGCAGCTTAATACCGATATTAGCCAAAAACATTCAGTACTTC. It encodes CASSLIPILAKNIQYF.

The rearrangement links TRBV12-3 or TRBV12-4 to TRBJ2-3, with 8 positions matching TRBD1. This CDR3 is built from 12 residues. The V and J ends lost 10 bases and 6 bases, in that order; junction bases with no gene match: 6. The DNA for the CDR3 is TGTGCCAACACAGACAGGGGTGATACGCAGTATTTT. As protein: CANTDRGDTQYF.

At least ten counts were recorded for this clonotype. The chain links TRBV12-3 or TRBV12-4 to TRBJ2-5, with 9 bases aligning to TRBD1. V lost 6 bases, J lost 5 bases, and 13 bases stayed unmatched. The CDR3 length is 16 residues. CDR3 loop: CASSPTGTGFNETQYF. The DNA of the CDR3 is TGTGCCAGCAGCCCAACCGGGACAGGGTTTAATGAGACCCAGTACTTC.